The clone carrying this TCR beta chain was observed at least ten times. The antigen remains unidentified. The data stem from a study of identical twins. Study-level findings and limits: Whereas memory repertoires showed no such difference, abundant cord blood beta clonotypes carried fewer insertions. Models came in too low on out-of-frame TCR alpha sharing in monozygotic twins. Conclusions leaned on cross-sectional statistical analysis and did not track the same donors over time.

One entry per CDR3 protein, called by TCRdb with MiXCR from the 5' RACE reads. The sample lists some 660,000 distinct CDR3 sequences; roughly 8% were seen once. These data also formed part of another study, on yellow fever vaccine responses in identical twins.

The clonotype was recovered from a woman younger than 30 in good health. The sample consisted of PBMCs.

The CDR3 is CASNPPSGNTIYF. For the CDR3, the DNA is TGTGCCAGCAACCCCCCCTCTGGAAACACCATATATTTT. The chain carries TRBV12-3 or TRBV12-4 and TRBJ1-3, with D unclear. This CDR3 has 13 residues. Trimming left V 7 bases short and J 0 bases short, with 7 bases between.